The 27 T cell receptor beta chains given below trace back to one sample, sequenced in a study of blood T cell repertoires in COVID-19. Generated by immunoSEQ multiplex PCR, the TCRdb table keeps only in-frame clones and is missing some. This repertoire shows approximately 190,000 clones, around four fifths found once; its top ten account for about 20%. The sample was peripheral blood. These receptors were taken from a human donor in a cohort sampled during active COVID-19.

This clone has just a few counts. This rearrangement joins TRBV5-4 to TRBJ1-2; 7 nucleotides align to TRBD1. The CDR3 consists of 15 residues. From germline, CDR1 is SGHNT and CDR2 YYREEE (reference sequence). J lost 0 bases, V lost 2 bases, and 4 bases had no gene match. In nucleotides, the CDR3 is TGTGCCAGCAGCTTAGTCAGGGGGACTAACTATGGCTACACCTTC. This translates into CASSLVRGTNYGYTF. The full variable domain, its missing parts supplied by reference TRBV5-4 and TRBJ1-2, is ETGVTQSPTHLIKTRGQQVTLRCSSQSGHNTVSWYQQALGQGPQFIFQYYREEENGRGNFPPRFSGLQFPNYSSELNVNALELDDSALYLCASSLVRGTNYGYTFGSGTRLTVV.

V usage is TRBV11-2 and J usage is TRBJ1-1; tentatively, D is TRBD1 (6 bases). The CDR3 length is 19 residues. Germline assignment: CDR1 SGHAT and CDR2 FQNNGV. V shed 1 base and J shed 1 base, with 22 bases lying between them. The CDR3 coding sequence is TGTGCCAGCAGCTTAGGTGGGGGAATAGACAGGCCCCCGAACACTGAAGCTTTCTTT. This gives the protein CASSLGGGIDRPPNTEAFF.

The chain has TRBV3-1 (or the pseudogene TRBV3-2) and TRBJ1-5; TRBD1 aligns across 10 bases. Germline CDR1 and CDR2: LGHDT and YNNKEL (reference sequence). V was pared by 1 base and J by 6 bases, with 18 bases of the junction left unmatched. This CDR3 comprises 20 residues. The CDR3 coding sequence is TGTGCCAGCAGCCAAGGACTACGTTCGAAGGCGACAGGGGGCGGTCAGCCCCAGCATTTT. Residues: CASSQGLRSKATGGGQPQHF.

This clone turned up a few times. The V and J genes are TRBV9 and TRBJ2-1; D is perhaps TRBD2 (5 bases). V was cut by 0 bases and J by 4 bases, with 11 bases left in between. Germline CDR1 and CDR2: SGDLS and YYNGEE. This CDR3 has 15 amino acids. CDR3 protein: CASSVAPGGYNEQFF. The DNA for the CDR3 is TGTGCCAGCAGCGTAGCGCCAGGCGGGTACAATGAGCAGTTCTTC. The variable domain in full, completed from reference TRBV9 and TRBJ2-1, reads DSGVTQTPKHLITATGQRVTLRCSPRSGDLSVYWYQQSLDQGLQFLIQYYNGEERAKGNILERFSAQQFPDLHSELNLSSLELGDSALYFCASSVAPGGYNEQFFGPGTRLTVL.

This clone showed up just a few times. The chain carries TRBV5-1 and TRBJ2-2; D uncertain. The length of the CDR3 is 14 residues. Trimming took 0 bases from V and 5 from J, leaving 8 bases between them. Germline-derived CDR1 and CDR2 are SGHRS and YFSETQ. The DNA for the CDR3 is TGCGCCAGCAGCTTGGACTATAATACCGGGGAGCTGTTTTTT. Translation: CASSLDYNTGELFF.

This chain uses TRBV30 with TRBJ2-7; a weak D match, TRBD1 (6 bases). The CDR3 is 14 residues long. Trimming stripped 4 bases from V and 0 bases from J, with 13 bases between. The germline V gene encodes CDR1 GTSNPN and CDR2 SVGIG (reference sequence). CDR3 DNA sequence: TGTGCCTGGACCCGGACAGTAAGCTCCTACGAGCAGTACTTC. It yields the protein CAWTRTVSSYEQYF.

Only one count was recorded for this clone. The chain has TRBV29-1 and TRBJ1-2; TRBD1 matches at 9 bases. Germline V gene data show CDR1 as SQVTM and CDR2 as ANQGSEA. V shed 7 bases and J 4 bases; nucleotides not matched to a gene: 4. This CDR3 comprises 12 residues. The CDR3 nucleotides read TGCAGCGCCGGGGGACAGGGCTATGGCTACACCTTC. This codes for CSAGGQGYGYTF. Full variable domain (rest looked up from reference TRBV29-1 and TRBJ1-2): SAVISQKPSRDICQRGTSLTIQCQVDSQVTMMFWYRQQPGQSLTLIATANQGSEATYESGFVIDKFPISRPNLTFSTLTVSNMSPEDSSIYLCSAGGQGYGYTFGSGTRLTVV.

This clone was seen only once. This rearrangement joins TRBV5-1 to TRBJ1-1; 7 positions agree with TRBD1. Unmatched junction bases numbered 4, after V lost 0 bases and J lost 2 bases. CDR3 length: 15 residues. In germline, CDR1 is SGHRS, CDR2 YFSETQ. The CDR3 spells CASSLGGTDNTEAFF. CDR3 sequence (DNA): TGCGCCAGCAGCTTGGGAGGGACAGACAACACTGAAGCTTTCTTT.

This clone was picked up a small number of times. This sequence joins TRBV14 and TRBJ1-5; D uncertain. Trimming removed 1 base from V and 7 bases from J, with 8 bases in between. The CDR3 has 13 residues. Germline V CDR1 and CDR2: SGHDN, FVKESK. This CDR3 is CASSQGWRQPQHF. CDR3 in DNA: TGTGCCAGCAGCCAAGGATGGCGGCAGCCCCAGCATTTT.

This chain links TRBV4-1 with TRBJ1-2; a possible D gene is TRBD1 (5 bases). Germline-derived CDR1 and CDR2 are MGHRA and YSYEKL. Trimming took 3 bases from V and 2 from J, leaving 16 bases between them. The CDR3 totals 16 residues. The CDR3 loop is CASSHPGRGTNYGYTF. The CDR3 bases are TGCGCCAGCAGCCACCCAGGGCGGGGTACGAACTATGGCTACACCTTC.

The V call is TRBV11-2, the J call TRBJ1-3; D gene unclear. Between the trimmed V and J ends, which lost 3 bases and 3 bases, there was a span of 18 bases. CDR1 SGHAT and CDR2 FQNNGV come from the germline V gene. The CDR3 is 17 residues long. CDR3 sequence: CASSFARRVWSGNTIYF. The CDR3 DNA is TGTGCCAGCAGCTTTGCCAGACGTGTTTGGAGTGGAAACACCATATATTTT.

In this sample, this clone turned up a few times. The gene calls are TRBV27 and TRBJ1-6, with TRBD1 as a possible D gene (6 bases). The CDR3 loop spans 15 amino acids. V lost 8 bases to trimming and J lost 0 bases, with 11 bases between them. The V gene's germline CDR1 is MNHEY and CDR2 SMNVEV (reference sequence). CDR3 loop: CASGPGHSYNSPLHF. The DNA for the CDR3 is TGTGCCAGCGGTCCGGGACACTCCTATAATTCACCCCTCCACTTT.

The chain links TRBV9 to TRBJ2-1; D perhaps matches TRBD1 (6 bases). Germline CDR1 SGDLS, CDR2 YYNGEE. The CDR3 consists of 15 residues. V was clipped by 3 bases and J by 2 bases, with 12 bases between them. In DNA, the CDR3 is TGTGCCAGCAGCGCCCGGGACAATCCCTACAATGAGCAGTTCTTC. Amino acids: CASSARDNPYNEQFF.

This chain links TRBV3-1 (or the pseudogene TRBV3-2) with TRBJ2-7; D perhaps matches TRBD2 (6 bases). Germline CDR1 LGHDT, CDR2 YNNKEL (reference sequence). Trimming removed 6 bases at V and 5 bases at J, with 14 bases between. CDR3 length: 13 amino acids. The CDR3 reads CASSAAGTDEQYV. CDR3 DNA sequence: TGTGCCAGCAGTGCCGCGGGGACGGACGAGCAGTACGTC.

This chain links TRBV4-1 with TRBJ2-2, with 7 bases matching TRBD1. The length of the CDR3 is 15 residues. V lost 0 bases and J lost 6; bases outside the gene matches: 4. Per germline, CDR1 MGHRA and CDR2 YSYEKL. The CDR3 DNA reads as TGCGCCAGCAGCCAAGATGACAGGGTGGCCGGGGAGCTGTTTTTT. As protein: CASSQDDRVAGELFF.

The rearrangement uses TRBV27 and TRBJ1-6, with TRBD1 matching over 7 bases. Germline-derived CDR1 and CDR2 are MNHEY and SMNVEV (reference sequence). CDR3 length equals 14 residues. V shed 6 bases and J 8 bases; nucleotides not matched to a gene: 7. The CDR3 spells CASRPGQRDSPLHF. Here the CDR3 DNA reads TGTGCCAGCAGACCGGGACAGCGCGATTCACCCCTCCACTTT.

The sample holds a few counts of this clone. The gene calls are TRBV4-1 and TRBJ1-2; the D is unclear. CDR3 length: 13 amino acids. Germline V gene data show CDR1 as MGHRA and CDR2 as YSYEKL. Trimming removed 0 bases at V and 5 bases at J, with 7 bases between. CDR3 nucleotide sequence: TGCGCCAGCAGCCAAGAAGCCCGTTATGGCTACACCTTC. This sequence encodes CASSQEARYGYTF.

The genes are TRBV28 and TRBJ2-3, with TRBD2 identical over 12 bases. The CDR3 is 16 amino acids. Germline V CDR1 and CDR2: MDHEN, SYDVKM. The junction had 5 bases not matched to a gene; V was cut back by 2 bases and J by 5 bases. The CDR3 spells CASSLGTSGQLDTQYF. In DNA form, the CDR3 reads TGTGCCAGCAGTTTAGGGACTAGCGGGCAGCTAGATACGCAGTATTTT.

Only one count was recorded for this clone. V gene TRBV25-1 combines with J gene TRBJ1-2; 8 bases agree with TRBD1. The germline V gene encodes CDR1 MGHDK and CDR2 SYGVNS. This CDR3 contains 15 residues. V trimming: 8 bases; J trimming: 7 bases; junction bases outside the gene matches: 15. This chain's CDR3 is CASASTRTGGGGYTF. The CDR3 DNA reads TGTGCCAGCGCCAGTACGAGAACAGGGGGTGGTGGCTACACCTTC.

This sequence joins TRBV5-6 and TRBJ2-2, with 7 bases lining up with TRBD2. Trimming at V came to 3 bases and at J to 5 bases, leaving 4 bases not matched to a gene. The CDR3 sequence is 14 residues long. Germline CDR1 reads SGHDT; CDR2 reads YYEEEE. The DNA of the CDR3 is TGTGCCAGCAGCTGGACTAGTGGGACCGGGGAGCTGTTTTTT. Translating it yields CASSWTSGTGELFF.

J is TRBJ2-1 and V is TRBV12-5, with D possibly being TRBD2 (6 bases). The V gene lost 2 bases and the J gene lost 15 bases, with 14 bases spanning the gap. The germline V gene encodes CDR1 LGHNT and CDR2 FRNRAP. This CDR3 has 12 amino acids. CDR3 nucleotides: TGTGCTAGTGGTTTGCGTGGGGGGTGGCCGTTCTTC. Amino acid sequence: CASGLRGGWPFF.

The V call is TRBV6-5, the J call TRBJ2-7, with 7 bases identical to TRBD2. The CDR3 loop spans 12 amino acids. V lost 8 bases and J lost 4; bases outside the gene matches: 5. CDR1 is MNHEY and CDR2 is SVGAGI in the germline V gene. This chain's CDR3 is CASGGELYEQYV. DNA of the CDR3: TGTGCCAGCGGGGGGGAACTATACGAGCAGTACGTC.

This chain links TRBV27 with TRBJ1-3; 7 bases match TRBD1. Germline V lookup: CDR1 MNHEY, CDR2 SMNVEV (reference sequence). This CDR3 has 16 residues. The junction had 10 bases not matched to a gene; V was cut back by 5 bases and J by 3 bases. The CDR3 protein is CASSPAGQGGGNTIYF. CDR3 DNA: TGTGCCAGCAGTCCGGCGGGGCAGGGGGGTGGAAACACCATATATTTT.

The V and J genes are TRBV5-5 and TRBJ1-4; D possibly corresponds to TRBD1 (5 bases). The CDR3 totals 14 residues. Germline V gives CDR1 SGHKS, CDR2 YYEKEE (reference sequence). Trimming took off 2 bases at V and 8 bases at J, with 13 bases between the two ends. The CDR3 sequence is CASSFSGGNEKLFF. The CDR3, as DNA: TGTGCCAGCAGCTTTTCCGGGGGAAACGAAAAACTGTTTTTT.

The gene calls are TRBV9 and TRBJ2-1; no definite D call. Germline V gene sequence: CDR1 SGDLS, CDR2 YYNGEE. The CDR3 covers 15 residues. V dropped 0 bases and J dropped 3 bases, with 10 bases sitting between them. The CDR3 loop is CASSVGASFYNEQFF. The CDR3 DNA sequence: TGTGCCAGCAGCGTAGGGGCCTCCTTCTACAATGAGCAGTTCTTC. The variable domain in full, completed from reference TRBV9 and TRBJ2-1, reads DSGVTQTPKHLITATGQRVTLRCSPRSGDLSVYWYQQSLDQGLQFLIQYYNGEERAKGNILERFSAQQFPDLHSELNLSSLELGDSALYFCASSVGASFYNEQFFGPGTRLTVL.

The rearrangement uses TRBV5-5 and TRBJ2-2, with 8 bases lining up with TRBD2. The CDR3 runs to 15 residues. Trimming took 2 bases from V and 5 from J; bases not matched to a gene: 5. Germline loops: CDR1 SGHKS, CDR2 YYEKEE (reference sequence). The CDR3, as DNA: TGTGCCAGCAGCTTAGCGGGAGTTATGACCGGGGAGCTGTTTTTT. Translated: CASSLAGVMTGELFF.

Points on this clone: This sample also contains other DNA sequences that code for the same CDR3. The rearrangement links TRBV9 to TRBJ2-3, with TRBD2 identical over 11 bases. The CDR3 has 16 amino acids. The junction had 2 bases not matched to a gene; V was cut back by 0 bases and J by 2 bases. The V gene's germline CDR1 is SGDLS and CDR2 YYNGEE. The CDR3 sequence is CASSVGLAGITDTQYF. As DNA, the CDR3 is TGTGCCAGCAGCGTAGGACTAGCGGGGATCACAGATACGCAGTATTTT.